The source of this T cell receptor beta chain is a study of identical twins. Study-wide results and limits: Researchers reported weaker excess twin sharing in beta out-of-frame sequences. The authors noted that invariant MAIT and iNKT cells could partly confound zero-insertion analyses.

This CDR3 spans 14 amino acids. The trim removed 6 bases at V and 0 bases at J, leaving 5 bases unmatched. Germline assignment: CDR1 DFQATT and CDR2 SNEGSKA (reference sequence). The authors used template switching to add a universal primer site and gave cDNA unique molecular identifiers. TCRdb itself ran the 5' RACE reads through MiXCR, one entry per CDR3 protein. The sample lists 1.5 million to 2 million distinct CDR3 sequences, about 30% occurring once. Healthy Caucasians made up all donors. This clonotype occurred a few times. The antigen remains undetermined. V is TRBV20-1 and J is TRBJ2-1; 7 bases agree with TRBD2. Material for sequencing was cord blood. This TCR came from a newborn girl in good health. CDR3 protein: CSANGLVSYNEQFF. The CDR3 DNA follows: TGCAGTGCGAACGGACTAGTCTCCTACAATGAGCAGTTCTTC.